Below are 31 T cell receptor beta chains sequenced from a single sample in a study of CD8+ T cells in alopecia areata. Extracted from the samples, RNA was reverse transcribed into cDNA to serve as the sequencing template. Using immunoSEQ multiplex PCR, the repertoire was profiled, and TCRdb retains in-frame clones only, with some absent. The repertoire holds about 220,000 clones, under 75% seen once, with around 1.6% in the top ten. The sample's treatment: oral pan-JAK inhibitor, 5-10 mg twice daily. Sequenced here: CD4+ T cells sorted from blood, sampled at week 4, from a patient treated with tofacitinib. The receptors come from a human donor with alopecia areata.

V gene TRBV29-1 combines with J gene TRBJ2-3; 8 nucleotides line up with TRBD1. Germline trimming cut 7 bases from V and 6 bases from J; bases unmatched to any gene: 6. The CDR3 consists of 12 residues. Germline V gene sequence: CDR1 SQVTM, CDR2 ANQGSEA. The CDR3 DNA is TGCAGCGCACGGACAGGGATGGATACGCAGTATTTT. Translated, it gives CSARTGMDTQYF.

This chain connects TRBV29-1 to TRBJ1-2, with D unclear. In germline, CDR1 is SQVTM, CDR2 ANQGSEA. The V end lost 2 bases, the J end lost 8 bases, and 12 bases lay between the germline ends. The CDR3 totals 12 residues. The DNA for the CDR3 is TGCAGCGTTGAACCGACAATTATCGGCTACACCTTC. This gives the protein CSVEPTIIGYTF.

The chain carries TRBV9 and TRBJ1-3; a possible D gene is TRBD1 (5 bases). Germline values: CDR1 SGDLS, CDR2 YYNGEE. This CDR3 comprises 15 residues. Trimming left V 0 bases short and J 0 bases short, with 7 bases between. This CDR3 reads CASSVAQGSGNTIYF. The CDR3, as DNA: TGTGCCAGCAGCGTAGCTCAGGGCTCTGGAAACACCATATATTTT.

The table lists this clone with a few counts. The rearrangement uses TRBV29-1 and TRBJ1-1; maybe TRBD1 (5 bases). Looked up from germline, CDR1 is SQVTM and CDR2 is ANQGSEA. The CDR3 runs 14 residues. Trimming took off 6 bases at V and 3 bases at J, with 17 bases between the two ends. CDR3 DNA sequence: TGCAGCGTCATGGGGCAGCGCAGGGACACTGAAGCTTTCTTT. Its translation: CSVMGQRRDTEAFF.

The rearrangement links TRBV6-5 to TRBJ1-1, with D possibly matching TRBD1 (6 bases). The germline V gene has CDR1 MNHEY and CDR2 SVGAGI. The CDR3 runs to 12 residues. V lost 1 base to trimming and J lost 11 bases, with 11 bases between them. The CDR3 DNA sequence: TGTGCCAGCAGTTACTTTGGACAGAGCGCTTTCTTT. Its translation is CASSYFGQSAFF.

The chain is built from TRBV4-2 and TRBJ2-7; TRBD2 aligns across 7 bases. The CDR3 covers 15 residues. Germline loops: CDR1 LGHNA, CDR2 YNFKEQ. The V segment lost 1 base and the J segment 3 bases; nucleotides outside the gene matches: 6. In nucleotides, the CDR3 is TGTGCCAGCAGCCAAGGGGGAGGGCCCGACTACGAGCAGTACTTC. Residues: CASSQGGGPDYEQYF.

The chain has TRBV30 and TRBJ1-2, with a tentative D call TRBD1 (5 bases). Trimming removed 0 bases at V and 4 bases at J, with 15 bases between. Germline V gene lookup returns CDR1 GTSNPN and CDR2 SVGIG (reference sequence). The CDR3 is 15 residues long. CDR3 loop: CAWSVSSGGSYGYTF. The CDR3 bases are TGTGCCTGGAGTGTTTCGTCTGGGGGTAGCTATGGCTACACCTTC.

This sequence joins TRBV5-1 and TRBJ1-1, with TRBD1 identical over 7 bases. The CDR3 length is 13 residues. V was pared by 4 bases and J by 7 bases, with 7 bases of the junction left unmatched. Germline CDR1 and CDR2: SGHRS and YFSETQ. The CDR3 coding sequence is TGCGCCAGCAGCGAGCAGGGGGAGTTTGAAGCTTTCTTT. Amino acid sequence: CASSEQGEFEAFF.

This chain connects TRBV6-5 to TRBJ2-5; tentatively, D is TRBD1 (5 bases). The CDR3 has 14 amino acids. V was cut by 6 bases and J by 5 bases, with 16 bases left in between. Germline CDR1 and CDR2: MNHEY and SVGAGI. The CDR3 sequence: CASRKSGSAETQYF. DNA for the CDR3: TGTGCCAGCAGGAAATCAGGGTCCGCGGAGACCCAGTACTTC.

The chain carries TRBV9 and TRBJ2-2; D unresolved. CDR1 SGDLS and CDR2 YYNGEE come from the germline V gene. The CDR3 totals 12 residues. V was cut by 0 bases and J by 8 bases, with 5 bases left in between. CDR3 protein: CASSVAGGELFF. In nucleotides, the CDR3 is TGTGCCAGCAGCGTAGCAGGAGGGGAGCTGTTTTTT.

This clone was observed many times. J is TRBJ2-1 and V is TRBV7-8; perhaps D is TRBD1 or TRBD2 (6 bases each). The germline V and J ends were trimmed by 2 bases and 8 bases, with 10 bases remaining between them. The germline V gene has CDR1 SGHVS and CDR2 FQNEAQ. There are 13 residues in the CDR3. CDR3 sequence (DNA): TGTGCCAGCAGCTTAAGTAGGGGGGATGAGCAGTTCTTC. This gives the protein CASSLSRGDEQFF.

This chain uses TRBV4-3 with TRBJ2-3; a weak D match, TRBD2 (6 bases). The CDR3 totals 15 residues. V shed 3 bases and J shed 1 base, with 11 bases lying between them. Germline V gene lookup returns CDR1 LGHNA and CDR2 YSLEER. The CDR3 DNA is TGCGCCAGCAGCCACAACTCGGGGGGCACAGATACGCAGTATTTT. Translating it yields CASSHNSGGTDTQYF.

This clone was picked up a small number of times. The rearrangement uses TRBV7-9 and TRBJ1-2; tentative D call: TRBD1 (5 bases). Trimming pared 8 bases from V and 4 bases from J, leaving 14 bases between. CDR1 is SEHNR, CDR2 FQNEAQ, per germline (reference sequence). The CDR3 loop spans 13 amino acids. This CDR3 reads CASGSDKGYGYTF. DNA of the CDR3: TGTGCCAGCGGATCGGACAAGGGCTATGGCTACACCTTC.

This clone came up a few times. V usage is TRBV5-1 and J usage is TRBJ2-3; D ambiguous. Germline values: CDR1 SGHRS, CDR2 YFSETQ. The CDR3 totals 15 residues. V was trimmed by 1 base and J by 0 bases, leaving 9 bases between them. CDR3 in DNA: TGCGCCAGCAGCTTGCTCGACCCTAGCACAGATACGCAGTATTTT. It encodes CASSLLDPSTDTQYF.

This chain connects TRBV9 to TRBJ2-2; no clear D. The germline V gene has CDR1 SGDLS and CDR2 YYNGEE. V was pared by 0 bases and J by 0 bases, with 9 bases between. This CDR3 spans 16 amino acids. Here the CDR3 reads CASSVGAASNTGELFF. The CDR3 coding sequence is TGTGCCAGCAGCGTAGGGGCAGCATCGAACACCGGGGAGCTGTTTTTT.

The rearrangement links TRBV14 to TRBJ2-4; D is unclear. The CDR3 sequence is 13 residues long. V gave up 1 base and J gave up 6 bases, with 7 bases separating them. CDR1 is SGHDN, CDR2 FVKESK, per germline. CDR3 sequence (DNA): TGTGCCAGCAGCCAAGGTGCACCAAACATTCAGTACTTC. Translating it yields CASSQGAPNIQYF.

The chain recombines TRBV2 with TRBJ1-6; a weak D match, TRBD1 (6 bases). Trimming took off 6 bases at V and 0 bases at J, with 9 bases between the two ends. The CDR3 extends over 15 amino acids. Per germline, CDR1 SNHLY and CDR2 FYNNEI. The CDR3 DNA reads TGTGCCAGCAGGGACAGCCTCTCCTATAATTCACCCCTCCACTTT. Translating it yields CASRDSLSYNSPLHF. The full variable domain, with the rest looked up from reference TRBV2 and TRBJ1-6, is EPEVTQTPSHQVTQMGQEVILRCVPISNHLYFYWYRQILGQKVEFLVSFYNNEISEKSEIFDDQFSVERPDGSNFTLKIRSTKLEDSAMYFCASRDSLSYNSPLHFGNGTRLTVT.

This clone was observed a handful of times. The chain carries TRBV29-1 and TRBJ2-1; weak D call: TRBD1 (5 bases). The CDR3 spans 12 residues. Trimming removed 6 bases from V and 8 bases from J, with 14 bases in between. From germline, CDR1 is SQVTM and CDR2 ANQGSEA. Here the CDR3 reads CSVSQGRDEQFF. The CDR3 nucleotides read TGCAGCGTCAGTCAGGGTAGGGATGAGCAGTTCTTC.

This chain joins TRBV9 and TRBJ2-2, with D perhaps TRBD1 (6 bases). Germline V gene lookup returns CDR1 SGDLS and CDR2 YYNGEE. V was shortened by 2 bases and J by 7 bases, with 12 bases between the two germline ends. CDR3 length: 14 amino acids. The DNA for the CDR3 is TGTGCCAGCAGCGTCATACAGGGTCACGGGGAGCTGTTTTTT. Protein product: CASSVIQGHGELFF.

The chain joins TRBV5-1 to TRBJ2-5, with a possible D match to TRBD2 (5 bases). The germline CDR1 and CDR2 sequences are SGHRS and YFSETQ. This CDR3 region has 17 residues. V gave up 0 bases and J gave up 2 bases, with 17 bases separating them. The DNA of the CDR3 is TGCGCCAGCAGCTTGGCCCTCGTAAGCGGAACGCAAGAGACCCAGTACTTC. It yields the protein CASSLALVSGTQETQYF.

The rearrangement uses TRBV6-1 and TRBJ2-5; 8 positions agree with TRBD2. The trim removed 3 bases at V and 1 base at J, leaving 10 bases unmatched. CDR1 is MNHNS and CDR2 is SASEGT in the germline V gene. The CDR3 extends over 17 amino acids. CDR3: CASSDPGLAGLQETQYF. In nucleotides, the CDR3 is TGTGCCAGCAGTGATCCCGGATTAGCGGGGCTCCAAGAGACCCAGTACTTC.

The CDR3 nucleotides read TGTGCCTGGAGTGCAGGGGGGACCCAGTACTTC. Amino acids: CAWSAGGTQYF. V usage is TRBV30 and J usage is TRBJ2-5; TRBD1 matches 7 bases. The germline CDR1 and CDR2 sequences are GTSNPN and SVGIG (reference sequence). Unmatched junction bases numbered 0, after V lost 1 base and J lost 7 bases. This CDR3 comprises 11 residues.

The V gene is TRBV7-9, the J gene TRBJ2-1, with D hard to call. The CDR3 is made up of 19 amino acids. Germline CDR1 is SEHNR and CDR2 is FQNEAQ (reference sequence). Trimming took 0 bases from V and 4 from J, leaving 22 bases between them. The chain's CDR3 is CASSLASSIAVGAYNEQFF. In DNA form, the CDR3 reads TGTGCCAGCAGCTTAGCGAGTAGTATAGCAGTTGGTGCTTACAATGAGCAGTTCTTC.

CDR3 bases: TGTGCCTGGAGTCCCCAGGTGTCGGGGGCTTATGGCTACACCTTC. This gives the protein CAWSPQVSGAYGYTF. The gene calls are TRBV30 and TRBJ1-2; possibly TRBD1 for D (6 bases). The CDR3 length is 15 residues. Trimming shortened V by 2 bases and J by 5 bases, and 18 bases separated the two germline ends. Germline lookup yields CDR1 GTSNPN and CDR2 SVGIG (reference sequence).

The chain couples TRBV27 to TRBJ2-7; a weak D match, TRBD1 (5 bases). The CDR3 covers 14 residues. V lost 4 bases to trimming and J lost 5 bases, with 15 bases between them. The V gene's germline CDR1 is MNHEY and CDR2 SMNVEV (reference sequence). The CDR3 sequence: CASSSTGAYHEQYF. In nucleotides, the CDR3 is TGTGCCAGCAGTTCCACAGGCGCCTACCACGAGCAGTACTTC.

This clone was counted between two and nine times. The chain couples TRBV7-8 to TRBJ2-4, with D perhaps matching TRBD2 (5 bases). The CDR3 sequence is 15 residues long. CDR1 is SGHVS, CDR2 FQNEAQ, per germline. With 5 bases removed from V and 5 bases from J, the gap between germline ends came to 16 bases. CDR3 sequence reads: CASSLRTLTENIQYF. The CDR3 DNA sequence: TGTGCCAGCAGCCTCCGGACTCTCACGGAAAACATTCAGTACTTC.

The chain links TRBV30 to TRBJ2-1; 11 bases are a match to TRBD1. Germline-derived CDR1 and CDR2 are GTSNPN and SVGIG (reference sequence). The length of the CDR3 is 17 residues. J was trimmed by 7 bases and V by 0 bases; bases with no gene match: 11. CDR3 sequence (DNA): TGTGCCTGGAGTGTACTCCGGACAGGGGGCGCCTGGAATGAGCAGTTCTTC. This codes for CAWSVLRTGGAWNEQFF. The full variable domain, in which reference TRBV30 and TRBJ2-1 provide the parts outside the CDR3, is SQTIHQWPATLVQPVGSPLSLECTVEGTSNPNLYWYRQAAGRGLQLLFYSVGIGQISSEVPQNLSASRPQDRQFILSSKKLLLSDSGFYLCAWSVLRTGGAWNEQFFGPGTRLTVL.

The rearrangement links TRBV11-2 to TRBJ2-3, with 9 bases aligning to TRBD2. The CDR3 is 15 residues long. The germline V gene has CDR1 SGHAT and CDR2 FQNNGV. With V trimmed by 0 bases and J by 6 bases, 4 bases remained unmatched. This CDR3 is CASSLDGTSKDTQYF. CDR3 nucleotides: TGTGCCAGCAGCTTAGACGGGACTAGCAAGGATACGCAGTATTTT. Looking up the rest from reference TRBV11-2 and TRBJ2-3 gives the full variable domain: EAGVAQSPRYKIIEKRQSVAFWCNPISGHATLYWYQQILGQGPKLLIQFQNNGVVDDSQLPKDRFSAERLKGVDSTLKIQPAKLEDSAVYLCASSLDGTSKDTQYFGPGTRLTVL.

In its sample, this clone was seen a few times. The chain joins TRBV29-1 to TRBJ1-1; 7 nucleotides agree with TRBD1. The CDR3 covers 15 residues. Germline V gene sequence: CDR1 SQVTM, CDR2 ANQGSEA. V lost 5 bases to trimming and J lost 5 bases; unmatched junction nucleotides: 14. This CDR3 reads CSVRTDRAGRTEAFF. The DNA for the CDR3 is TGCAGCGTTAGGACTGACAGGGCCGGTAGGACTGAAGCTTTCTTT. The entire variable domain, with the rest obtained from reference TRBV29-1 and TRBJ1-1, is as follows: SAVISQKPSRDICQRGTSLTIQCQVDSQVTMMFWYRQQPGQSLTLIATANQGSEATYESGFVIDKFPISRPNLTFSTLTVSNMSPEDSSIYLCSVRTDRAGRTEAFFGQGTRLTVV.

This rearrangement joins TRBV29-1 to TRBJ2-7; perhaps TRBD1 as D (5 bases). The CDR3 is made up of 10 amino acids. Germline V gene sequence: CDR1 SQVTM, CDR2 ANQGSEA. The germline V and J ends were trimmed by 4 bases and 4 bases, with 5 bases remaining between them. The CDR3 loop reads CSVGQYEQYF. The CDR3 DNA reads TGCAGCGTTGGACAGTACGAGCAGTACTTC.

This clone was counted only a few times. V gene TRBV27 combines with J gene TRBJ1-6, with D possibly being TRBD1 (5 bases). V was pared by 5 bases and J by 6 bases, with 20 bases between. Germline V gives CDR1 MNHEY, CDR2 SMNVEV (reference sequence). The CDR3 has 17 amino acids. The CDR3 sequence: CASSPLEGIGSNSPLHF. The CDR3 DNA reads as TGTGCCAGCAGTCCCCTCGAGGGGATAGGCTCTAATTCACCCCTCCACTTT.